This T cell receptor beta chain was obtained from a study of blood T cell repertoires in COVID-19. Study-wide background: Collection of acute and convalescent COVID-19 samples took place in the United States, Italy and Spain.

V was cut by 4 bases and J by 4 bases, with 11 bases left in between. The length of the CDR3 is 14 residues. The V gene's germline CDR1 is SEHNR and CDR2 FQNEAQ (reference sequence). Profiling relied on immunoSEQ multiplex PCR, and the TCRdb table lists in-frame clones only, not all of them. Of around 80,000 clones in the sample, about 81% were seen once. The clonotype was recovered from a human donor in a cohort sampled during active COVID-19. V usage is TRBV7-9 and J usage is TRBJ2-1; no definite D call. Sequencing input: peripheral blood. The CDR3, as DNA: TGTGCCAGCAGCTCCATGTCGAGTTACAATGAGCAGTTCTTC. Protein sequence: CASSSMSSYNEQFF.